Below, 23 T cell receptor beta chains from the same sample are listed, as sequenced in a study of blood T cells in healthy people across ages. A sample-barcoded 5' primer and a J-beta primer mix were used in a second PCR of roughly 7 to 12 cycles. TCRdb fed the 5' RACE reads into MiXCR, producing one record per CDR3 protein. This table holds approximately 1.5 million distinct CDR3 sequences, less than 45% found once. Sequences were obtained from blood. The receptors were gathered from a woman aged 18-29 years in good health.

This clonotype was seen a handful of times. The chain combines TRBV25-1 with TRBJ1-2; D is ambiguous. The V end lost 5 bases, the J end lost 2 bases, and 9 bases lay between the germline ends. This CDR3 has 13 amino acids. The V gene's germline CDR1 is MGHDK and CDR2 SYGVNS. The CDR3 nucleotides are TGTGCCAGCAGTCCTTACGGAAACTATGGCTACACCTTC. As protein: CASSPYGNYGYTF.

The chain joins TRBV12-3 or TRBV12-4 to TRBJ1-1; D unclear. Trimming removed 7 bases from V and 0 bases from J, with 12 bases in between. The CDR3 runs 14 residues. CDR3 sequence: CASTRLGMNTEAFF. The CDR3 nucleotides are TGTGCCAGCACCAGGCTAGGGATGAACACTGAAGCTTTCTTT.

The chain recombines TRBV6-5 with TRBJ2-1; 8 nucleotides agree with TRBD1. The CDR3 runs to 16 residues. V was pared by 0 bases and J by 4 bases, with 5 bases of the junction left unmatched. Germline V gives CDR1 MNHEY, CDR2 SVGAGI. CDR3 protein: CASSYSSQGAYNEQFF. The CDR3 coding sequence is TGTGCCAGCAGTTACTCGAGCCAGGGGGCTTACAATGAGCAGTTCTTC.

This clonotype appeared a few times. V and J are TRBV28 and TRBJ2-4, with a tentative D call TRBD1 (6 bases). The DNA end favors TRBJ2-7, so the J call may be wrong. The CDR3 is made up of 14 amino acids. Germline assignment: CDR1 MDHEN and CDR2 SYDVKM. The CDR3 spells CASRFRTVSYEQYF. The CDR3, as DNA: TGTGCCAGCAGATTCCGGACAGTCTCCTACGAGCAGTACTTC.

This clonotype was seen only a few times. This sequence joins TRBV4-1 and TRBJ1-5, with unresolved D. Looked up from germline, CDR1 is MGHRA and CDR2 is YSYEKL. V lost 0 bases, J lost 3 bases, and 15 bases lay in between. The CDR3 extends over 17 amino acids. DNA of the CDR3: TGCGCCAGCAGCCAAGATAAACTCCGCAGCGTCAATCAGCCCCAGCATTTT. Its protein is CASSQDKLRSVNQPQHF.

The CDR3 region is CASSYRTDNQPQHF. Here the CDR3 DNA reads TGTGCCAGCAGTTACAGGACAGACAATCAGCCCCAGCATTTT. The chain uses TRBV6-2 or TRBV6-3 and TRBJ1-5; TRBD1 is a possible D gene (6 bases). Trimming removed 2 bases at V and 3 bases at J, with 8 bases between. CDR3 length: 14 residues. The germline V gene has CDR1 MNHEY and CDR2 SVGEGT.

The chain links TRBV29-1 to TRBJ2-7; the D is unclear. Trimming left V 8 bases short and J 3 bases short, with 5 bases between. The germline V gene has CDR1 SQVTM and CDR2 ANQGSEA. This CDR3 has 9 residues. The CDR3: CSPSYEQYF. The CDR3 region has the DNA TGCAGCCCTAGCTACGAGCAGTACTTC.

This chain connects TRBV6-1 to TRBJ1-2, with a tentative D call TRBD1 (5 bases). CDR3 length equals 15 residues. CDR1 MNHNS and CDR2 SASEGT come from the germline V gene. V was trimmed by 0 bases and J by 3 bases, leaving 11 bases between them. DNA of the CDR3: TGTGCCAGCAGTGAAGCTTCCACAGGATACTATGGCTACACCTTC. It encodes CASSEASTGYYGYTF.

The chain links TRBV4-1 to TRBJ1-5; D perhaps matches TRBD1 (5 bases). From germline, CDR1 is MGHRA and CDR2 YSYEKL. The CDR3 is 17 residues long. The V gene lost 0 bases and the J gene lost 7 bases, with 19 bases spanning the gap. CDR3 sequence reads: CASSQERPGRPGQPQHF. The CDR3 region has the DNA TGCGCCAGCAGCCAAGAAAGGCCAGGGAGGCCTGGACAGCCCCAGCATTTT.

This clonotype showed up just once. The V call is TRBV5-1, the J call TRBJ2-1; D assignment may be TRBD1 or TRBD2 (5 bases each). This CDR3 is 14 amino acids long. Trimming pared 5 bases from V and 7 bases from J, leaving 16 bases between. Germline CDR1 reads SGHRS; CDR2 reads YFSETQ. The CDR3 here is CASSLFNGANEQFF. CDR3 DNA sequence: TGCGCCAGCAGTTTGTTCAACGGGGCAAATGAGCAGTTCTTC.

The rearrangement links TRBV27 to TRBJ2-1, with a tentative D call TRBD2 (6 bases). The CDR3 covers 14 residues. The V gene's germline CDR1 is MNHEY and CDR2 SMNVEV (reference sequence). With 3 bases removed from V and 10 bases from J, the gap between germline ends came to 16 bases. The DNA of the CDR3 is TGTGCCAGCAGTTTGACCGGGACTCATATAGAGCAGTTCTTC. Translating gives CASSLTGTHIEQFF.

This clonotype was counted only a few times. The chain combines TRBV7-8 with TRBJ1-4; D gene uncertain. In germline, CDR1 is SGHVS, CDR2 FQNEAQ. The length of the CDR3 is 15 residues. Trimming removed 5 bases from V and 6 bases from J, with 16 bases in between. The CDR3, as DNA: TGTGCCAGCAGCCCCTACTTCCCGAGCTATGAAAAACTGTTTTTT. It encodes CASSPYFPSYEKLFF.

CDR3 nucleotide sequence: TGTGCCAGCAATTGGGGGGCGGAAAAACTGTTTTTT. Residues: CASNWGAEKLFF. V and J are TRBV2 and TRBJ1-4; D may be TRBD1 (6 bases). The CDR3 has 12 residues. V shed 7 bases and J shed 8 bases, with 11 bases lying between them. In germline, CDR1 is SNHLY, CDR2 FYNNEI.

The rearrangement joins TRBV12-3 or TRBV12-4 to TRBJ2-1; possibly TRBD2 for D (5 bases). The CDR3 length is 14 residues. V was pared by 6 bases and J by 10 bases, with 19 bases between. This CDR3 reads CASSRQRAAWEQFF. The CDR3 DNA reads as TGTGCCAGCAGCCGCCAGAGGGCTGCCTGGGAGCAGTTCTTC.

This clonotype was recorded a few times. This chain connects TRBV27 to TRBJ2-3, with D perhaps assigned TRBD1 or TRBD2 (6 bases each). The CDR3 sequence is 18 residues long. CDR1 MNHEY and CDR2 SMNVEV come from the germline V gene (reference sequence). Trimming removed 4 bases at V and 0 bases at J, with 20 bases between. In DNA form, the CDR3 reads TGTGCCAGCAGTTCCCCCTTACGCCGGGGGCTTAGCACAGATACGCAGTATTTT. Translating it yields CASSSPLRRGLSTDTQYF.

The chain links TRBV28 to TRBJ2-5, with D perhaps TRBD1 (6 bases). In germline, CDR1 is MDHEN, CDR2 SYDVKM. The ends were cut back, 5 bases at V and 11 bases at J, with 21 bases in the middle. The CDR3 has 14 amino acids. CDR3 loop: CASSKPGQNYKQYF. CDR3 sequence (DNA): TGTGCCAGCAGTAAACCGGGACAAAACTACAAGCAGTACTTC.

This clonotype occurred a few times. V and J are TRBV28 and TRBJ2-7; 9 bases map to TRBD2. The CDR3 has 14 amino acids. J lost 6 bases, V lost 4 bases, and 7 bases had no gene match. Germline lookup yields CDR1 MDHEN and CDR2 SYDVKM. The CDR3 region has the DNA TGTGCCAGCAGTTACCTTAGCGGGAGAGGCGAGCAGTACTTC. Its translation: CASSYLSGRGEQYF.

This clonotype showed up just a few times. The rearrangement joins TRBV18 to TRBJ2-3, with 11 positions matching TRBD2. This CDR3 spans 18 amino acids. From germline, CDR1 is KGHSH and CDR2 LQKENI. The V segment lost 2 bases and the J segment 4 bases; nucleotides outside the gene matches: 11. The CDR3: CASSPTSGSLSAPDTQYF. CDR3 in DNA: TGTGCCAGCTCACCAACTAGCGGGAGTCTTTCGGCACCAGATACGCAGTATTTT.

The V call is TRBV2, the J call TRBJ1-2, with D possibly TRBD1 on 6 matching bases. V shed 6 bases and J shed 2 bases, with 13 bases lying between them. This CDR3 is built from 14 residues. Looked up from germline, CDR1 is SNHLY and CDR2 is FYNNEI. CDR3 protein: CASSDTGLNYGYTF. DNA for the CDR3: TGTGCCAGCAGCGATACAGGGTTGAACTATGGCTACACCTTC.

This clonotype was counted ten times or more. The V call is TRBV3-1, the J call TRBJ2-1; D is uncertain. The length of the CDR3 is 11 residues. Germline lookup yields CDR1 LGHDT and CDR2 YNNKEL (reference sequence). The V end lost 1 base, the J end lost 9 bases, and 4 bases lay between the germline ends. The CDR3 reads CASSQGGEQFF. The CDR3 nucleotides read TGTGCCAGCAGCCAAGGGGGTGAGCAGTTCTTC.

The chain recombines TRBV5-1 with TRBJ1-2, with D tentatively TRBD1 (6 bases). V was cut by 4 bases and J by 6 bases, with 10 bases left in between. Germline loops: CDR1 SGHRS, CDR2 YFSETQ. This CDR3 spans 12 amino acids. The CDR3 nucleotides read TGCGCCAGCAGCACAGGGTTAGATGGCTACACCTTC. This encodes CASSTGLDGYTF. The full variable domain, its missing parts supplied by reference TRBV5-1 and TRBJ1-2, is KAGVTQTPRYLIKTRGQQVTLSCSPISGHRSVSWYQQTPGQGLQFLFEYFSETQRNKGNFPGRFSGRQFSNSRSEMNVSTLELGDSALYLCASSTGLDGYTFGSGTRLTVV.

V usage is TRBV9 and J usage is TRBJ2-3; 8 bases align to TRBD1. The CDR3 runs to 15 residues. Losses at the gene ends were 3 bases for V and 6 bases for J; bases not matched to a gene: 9. Germline values: CDR1 SGDLS, CDR2 YYNGEE. In nucleotides, the CDR3 is TGTGCCAGCAGCGGCCCCCAGGGGGCTATTGATACGCAGTATTTT. Translated, it gives CASSGPQGAIDTQYF.

J is TRBJ2-1 and V is TRBV6-2 or TRBV6-3; D is uncertain. From germline, CDR1 is MNHEY and CDR2 SVGEGT. The germline V and J ends were trimmed by 0 bases and 10 bases, with 19 bases remaining between them. The CDR3 is 16 residues long. DNA for the CDR3: TGTGCCAGCAGTTACTCACCGGTAATCCTCCTAAACGAGCAGTTCTTC. This gives the protein CASSYSPVILLNEQFF.